One and the same sample provided the 2 T cell receptor beta chains below, sequenced in a study of T cells after yellow fever vaccination. Using its own MiXCR run on the 5' RACE reads, TCRdb lists one record per CDR3 protein. The sample comprises around 72,000 distinct CDR3 sequences, about 7.2% of which are singletons, and more than 25% rests with the top ten. The material was CD8+ T cells sorted from PBMCs, obtained 10 days after the first yellow fever vaccination. These receptors came from a man aged 18 to 29 who received the YFV17D yellow fever vaccine.

In this sample, this clonotype turned up many times. The V gene is TRBV6-1, the J gene TRBJ1-4; D gene uncertain. Germline CDR1 MNHNS, CDR2 SASEGT. This CDR3 is 16 amino acids long. The germline V and J ends were trimmed by 7 bases and 0 bases, with 15 bases remaining between them. CDR3 DNA: TGTGCCAGCAATGCCTTAGGGCGGACAACTAATGAAAAACTGTTTTTT. Amino acid sequence: CASNALGRTTNEKLFF.

This clonotype has at least ten counts. This chain uses TRBV20-1 with TRBJ2-1; D is possibly TRBD2 (5 bases). V was shortened by 4 bases and J by 0 bases, with 10 bases between the two germline ends. CDR1 and CDR2 (germline): DFQATT, SNEGSKA (reference sequence). This CDR3 region has 14 residues. The CDR3 DNA reads as TGCAGTGCTATCGGGGAGAGCTCCTACAATGAGCAGTTCTTC. Protein product: CSAIGESSYNEQFF.